The 29 T cell receptor beta chains presented below share a single source sample, sequenced in a study of regulatory T cells in long-lasting Graves disease. Arm-PCR of CDR3 regions and iRepertoire HTBI primers were used to build TCR beta libraries. TCRdb re-called the multiplex PCR reads with MiXCR, one entry per CDR3 protein. The sample holds 650,000 to 700,000 distinct CDR3 sequences, about 32% seen once. Indicated time point: persistent/refractory GD, antithyroid drugs over 5 years with positive TRAb. The authors made the TCR library using RNA they extracted from PBMCs. The sequencing here drew on peripheral blood mononuclear cells (PBMCs), taken when the disease was refractory, from a patient treated with antithyroid drugs. The receptors were gathered from a female donor with Graves disease.

This clonotype turned up a few times. This chain joins TRBV5-1 and TRBJ1-1; 7 bases are a match to TRBD1. In germline, CDR1 is SGHRS, CDR2 YFSETQ. The CDR3 sequence is 12 residues long. V shed 4 bases and J 7 bases; nucleotides not matched to a gene: 4. CDR3 region: CASSADRDEAFF. As DNA, the CDR3 is TGCGCCAGCAGCGCAGACAGGGATGAAGCTTTCTTT.

This clonotype was recorded many times. This chain connects TRBV28 to TRBJ1-5; D may be TRBD1 (5 bases). Germline CDR1 is MDHEN and CDR2 is SYDVKM. The CDR3 runs 15 residues. V dropped 8 bases and J dropped 7 bases, with 21 bases sitting between them. The CDR3 sequence: CASFQGSRAAQPQHF. The CDR3 DNA follows: TGTGCCAGCTTTCAGGGATCCCGTGCGGCCCAGCCCCAGCATTTT.

This chain joins TRBV12-3 or TRBV12-4 and TRBJ1-2; a weak D match, TRBD1 (6 bases). The V end was cut by 7 bases, the J end by 4 bases, with 10 bases between. This CDR3 has 12 residues. CDR3 coding DNA: TGTGCCAGCAAAGCCAGGGGCTATGGCTACACCTTC. It yields the protein CASKARGYGYTF.

This clonotype turned up a few times. The chain couples TRBV11-2 to TRBJ2-5; D unresolved. CDR3 length equals 12 residues. CDR1 is SGHAT, CDR2 FQNNGV, per germline. The V end lost 5 bases, the J end lost 8 bases, and 12 bases lay between the germline ends. The CDR3 DNA follows: TGTGCCAGCAGCGGAACCAGGCTCACCCAGTACTTC. Protein sequence: CASSGTRLTQYF. The variable domain in full, completed from reference TRBV11-2 and TRBJ2-5, reads EAGVAQSPRYKIIEKRQSVAFWCNPISGHATLYWYQQILGQGPKLLIQFQNNGVVDDSQLPKDRFSAERLKGVDSTLKIQPAKLEDSAVYLCASSGTRLTQYFGPGTRLLVL.

The chain recombines TRBV28 with TRBJ2-7; TRBD2 agrees at 12 bases. The CDR3 runs to 14 residues. The V segment lost 8 bases and the J segment 0 bases; nucleotides outside the gene matches: 2. From germline, CDR1 is MDHEN and CDR2 SYDVKM. The CDR3 sequence: CASQTSGSSYEQYF. For the CDR3, the DNA is TGTGCCAGCCAGACTAGCGGGAGCTCCTACGAGCAGTACTTC.

This clonotype was recorded many times. The chain is built from TRBV28 and TRBJ1-2; 7 bases are a match to TRBD1. Germline V gives CDR1 MDHEN, CDR2 SYDVKM. The CDR3 has 17 residues. Germline trimming cut 3 bases from V and 0 bases from J; bases unmatched to any gene: 10. The CDR3, as DNA: TGTGCCAGCAGTTTCGGGACAGAGCCTATAGCTAACTATGGCTACACCTTC. This sequence encodes CASSFGTEPIANYGYTF.

This sequence joins TRBV20-1 and TRBJ2-5; 8 bases match TRBD2. The trim removed 0 bases at V and 4 bases at J, leaving 10 bases unmatched. Looked up from germline, CDR1 is DFQATT and CDR2 is SNEGSKA (reference sequence). The CDR3 totals 16 residues. CDR3 nucleotide sequence: TGCAGTGCTAGAGATCCGGGGAGCGGGAGCGGAGAGACCCAGTACTTC. Amino acid sequence: CSARDPGSGSGETQYF.

The chain is built from TRBV6-1 and TRBJ2-7; possible D gene TRBD1, 5 bases. Germline assignment: CDR1 MNHNS and CDR2 SASEGT. This CDR3 comprises 13 residues. V was trimmed by 7 bases and J by 2 bases, leaving 12 bases between them. CDR3 sequence reads: CASKDRVPYEQYF. CDR3 DNA: TGTGCCAGCAAAGACAGAGTACCCTACGAGCAGTACTTC.

V usage is TRBV4-1 and J usage is TRBJ2-7; 7 bases are shared with TRBD2. V shed 4 bases, J shed 3 bases, and the junction held 9 bases outside the gene matches. The CDR3 has 15 amino acids. Germline assignment: CDR1 MGHRA and CDR2 YSYEKL. Written as DNA, the CDR3 is TGCGCCAGCAGCCCCCAGGAGACTAGCCACTACGAGCAGTACTTC. Protein product: CASSPQETSHYEQYF.

This clonotype was counted ten times or more. CDR3 sequence: CASSLGTSGRSLYEQYF. The CDR3 DNA sequence: TGTGCCAGCAGTTTAGGGACTAGCGGGAGGTCCCTCTACGAGCAGTACTTC. This chain connects TRBV27 to TRBJ2-7, with 15 bases fitting TRBD2. The CDR3 has 17 residues. Germline CDR1 reads MNHEY; CDR2 reads SMNVEV (reference sequence). Germline trimming cut 2 bases from V and 3 bases from J; bases unmatched to any gene: 5.

This clonotype was observed at least ten times. The chain combines TRBV12-3 or TRBV12-4 with TRBJ1-2; 7 bases match TRBD1. Trimming took 7 bases from V and 1 from J; bases not matched to a gene: 6. The CDR3 has 14 amino acids. This CDR3 reads CASTRTGINYGYTF. The CDR3 coding sequence is TGTGCCAGCACCCGGACAGGTATTAACTATGGCTACACCTTC.

The V and J genes are TRBV11-2 and TRBJ1-1, with D hard to call. The V and J ends lost 1 base and 1 base respectively, with 10 bases between them. This CDR3 region has 15 residues. Germline CDR1 reads SGHAT; CDR2 reads FQNNGV. The CDR3 here is CASSLGPGPNTEAFF. In nucleotides, the CDR3 is TGTGCCAGCAGCTTAGGCCCAGGCCCGAACACTGAAGCTTTCTTT.

The rearrangement joins TRBV19 to TRBJ1-5; 8 bases are shared with TRBD1. In germline, CDR1 is LNHDA, CDR2 SQIVND (reference sequence). V lost 9 bases and J lost 6; bases outside the gene matches: 10. The CDR3 runs 14 residues. This CDR3 reads CASSTGEGGQPQHF. In DNA, the CDR3 is TGTGCCAGCTCGACAGGGGAGGGCGGTCAGCCCCAGCATTTT.

This clonotype has just a few counts. The rearrangement links TRBV27 to TRBJ1-5, with D unclear. V was clipped by 3 bases and J by 5 bases, with 11 bases between them. Germline lookup yields CDR1 MNHEY and CDR2 SMNVEV (reference sequence). This CDR3 is built from 14 residues. The CDR3 DNA reads TGTGCCAGCAGTTTCCAGCGAACTGATCAGCCCCAGCATTTT. Encoded protein: CASSFQRTDQPQHF.

The genes are TRBV10-3 and TRBJ1-1; D not resolved. CDR3 length: 14 residues. Per germline, CDR1 ENHRY and CDR2 SYGVKD. Trimming pared 5 bases from V and 1 base from J, leaving 11 bases between. DNA for the CDR3: TGTGCCATCAGTAAGGCGACACAGAACACTGAAGCTTTCTTT. Amino acids: CAISKATQNTEAFF.

Ten or more counts support this clonotype. The CDR3 DNA sequence: TGTGCCAGCAGTTTATTGGGGGAGCCTACGGAGACCCAGTACTTC. Protein sequence: CASSLLGEPTETQYF. The chain has TRBV28 and TRBJ2-5; D is possibly TRBD1 or TRBD2 (5 bases each). Germline CDR1 is MDHEN and CDR2 is SYDVKM. CDR3 length equals 15 residues. V dropped 1 base and J dropped 5 bases, with 14 bases sitting between them.

This clonotype was recorded a few times. The V call is TRBV11-2, the J call TRBJ1-6; no clear D gene. The CDR3 runs to 13 residues. V was trimmed by 5 bases and J by 11 bases, leaving 13 bases between them. Germline lookup yields CDR1 SGHAT and CDR2 FQNNGV. In DNA form, the CDR3 reads TGTGCCAGCAGCGCCCGGAGAGCTGCACCCCTCCACTTT. Its protein is CASSARRAAPLHF.

V and J are TRBV7-6 and TRBJ2-2; TRBD2 agrees at 15 bases. With 1 base clipped from V and 4 bases from J, the junction kept 13 bases outside the gene matches. The CDR3 loop spans 21 amino acids. Germline CDR1 and CDR2: SGHVS and FNYEAQ. The DNA for the CDR3 is TGTGCCAGCAGCTTAGGCCCATCGGGACTAGCGGGAGGAGTTAGCACCGGGGAGCTGTTTTTT. Its protein product is CASSLGPSGLAGGVSTGELFF.

The chain employs TRBV2 and TRBJ2-3, with 9 bases fitting TRBD1. The CDR3 contains 15 residues. The germline V gene encodes CDR1 SNHLY and CDR2 FYNNEI. J was trimmed by 4 bases and V by 6 bases; bases with no gene match: 8. The CDR3 DNA reads TGTGCCAGCAGAGCCGGGACAGGGTACTCAGATACGCAGTATTTT. Its protein product is CASRAGTGYSDTQYF.

V and J are TRBV5-1 and TRBJ2-2; 12 nucleotides line up with TRBD1. The CDR3 covers 14 residues. The germline CDR1 and CDR2 sequences are SGHRS and YFSETQ. The V gene end was trimmed by 5 bases and the J gene end by 7 bases; junction bases not matched to a gene: 3. Here the CDR3 DNA reads TGCGCCAGCAGGGGACAGGGGGCACACGGGGAGCTGTTTTTT. Protein product: CASRGQGAHGELFF. The full variable domain, its missing parts supplied by reference TRBV5-1 and TRBJ2-2, is KAGVTQTPRYLIKTRGQQVTLSCSPISGHRSVSWYQQTPGQGLQFLFEYFSETQRNKGNFPGRFSGRQFSNSRSEMNVSTLELGDSALYLCASRGQGAHGELFFGEGSRLTVL.

The V gene is TRBV12-3 or TRBV12-4, the J gene TRBJ1-5, with D unclear. This CDR3 is 15 amino acids long. Trimming removed 5 bases from V and 1 base from J, with 12 bases in between. CDR3 region: CASSPDTNSNQPQHF. As DNA, the CDR3 is TGTGCCAGCAGTCCAGACACCAACAGCAATCAGCCCCAGCATTTT.

The V call is TRBV10-2, the J call TRBJ1-2; TRBD1 agrees at 9 bases. V was clipped by 4 bases and J by 4 bases; unmatched bases: 13. CDR3 length: 17 amino acids. In germline, CDR1 is WSHSY, CDR2 SAAADI. CDR3: CASSAPGQGVSFYGYTF. For the CDR3, the DNA is TGCGCCAGCAGTGCCCCGGGACAGGGAGTATCTTTCTATGGCTACACCTTC.

A word on this clonotype: This may be a read error: a much more frequent sequence differs by one nucleotide. This chain links TRBV28 with TRBJ1-2, with no clear D. Germline CDR1 reads MDHEN; CDR2 reads SYDVKM. This CDR3 region has 13 residues. Trimming cost V 9 bases and J 4 bases, with 15 bases left between them. Here the CDR3 reads CASLQDGGYGYTF. CDR3 DNA sequence: TGTGCCAGTCTTCAGGACGGCGGCTATGGCTACACCTTC.

The genes are TRBV29-1 and TRBJ2-7; 9 positions match TRBD1. Trimming removed 0 bases from V and 0 bases from J; junction bases left unmatched: 6. The germline CDR1 and CDR2 sequences are SQVTM and ANQGSEA. This CDR3 has 16 amino acids. CDR3 in DNA: TGCAGCGTTGAAGACGGACAGGGGTCCAGCTCCTACGAGCAGTACTTC. It translates to CSVEDGQGSSSYEQYF.

This chain links TRBV5-1 with TRBJ1-1; D gene ambiguous. The V end lost 0 bases, the J end lost 11 bases, and 8 bases lay between the germline ends. CDR3 length: 11 residues. Germline lookup yields CDR1 SGHRS and CDR2 YFSETQ. The CDR3 region is CASSLGDKAFF. CDR3 nucleotides: TGCGCCAGCAGCTTGGGAGACAAGGCTTTCTTT. Supplemented by reference TRBV5-1 and TRBJ1-1, the full variable domain reads KAGVTQTPRYLIKTRGQQVTLSCSPISGHRSVSWYQQTPGQGLQFLFEYFSETQRNKGNFPGRFSGRQFSNSRSEMNVSTLELGDSALYLCASSLGDKAFFGQGTRLTVV.

There are many counts of this clonotype. The chain uses TRBV20-1 and TRBJ1-1; 7 nucleotides line up with TRBD1. J lost 1 base, V lost 6 bases, and 5 bases had no gene match. The CDR3 sequence is 13 residues long. Germline V gives CDR1 DFQATT, CDR2 SNEGSKA (reference sequence). The CDR3 DNA sequence: TGCAGTGCAAACAGGGGAGGGAACACTGAAGCTTTCTTT. The encoded protein is CSANRGGNTEAFF.

Concerning this clonotype itself: A much larger clonotype is one base distant, so this may be a read error. The genes are TRBV29-1 and TRBJ1-3; D unclear. CDR1 is SQVTM, CDR2 ANQGSEA, per germline. The CDR3 is made up of 12 amino acids. The CDR3 reads CSVRSYGDTIYF. The CDR3 nucleotides are TGCAGCGTTAGGTCCTATGGAGACACCATATATTTT. Based on the CDR3 plus reference TRBV29-1 and TRBJ1-3, the full variable domain is SAVISQKPSRDICQRGTSLTIQCQVDSQVTMMFWYRQQPGQSLTLIATANQGSEATYESGFVIDKFPISRPNLTFSTLTVSNMSPEDSSIYLCSVRSYGDTIYFGEGSWLTVV.

For this clonotype: A much larger clone is a single base away; this may be a read error. The chain recombines TRBV6-2 or TRBV6-3 with TRBJ1-5, with D unclear. The CDR3 loop spans 16 amino acids. CDR1 is MNHEY, CDR2 SVGEGT, per germline. CDR3 sequence: CACSYVSLGSNQPQHF. DNA of the CDR3: TGTGCCTGCAGTTATGTATCTCTGGGAAGCAATCAGCCCCAGCATTTT.

On this clonotype: This sequence may be a read error, since a much larger clone differs from it by one base. Here the CDR3 omits its conserved ending phenylalanine or tryptophan, so a read error is the likely source. The chain recombines TRBV28 with TRBJ1-5; D is possibly TRBD1 (6 bases). The CDR3 runs 16 residues. Per germline, CDR1 MDHEN and CDR2 SYDVKM. Deletions cut 6 bases from V and 6 bases from J, with 21 bases between. CDR3 in amino acids: CASSLGGAISRQPQHS. The CDR3 DNA sequence: TGTGCCAGCAGCCTCGGGGGCGCGATATCTCGTCAGCCCCAGCATTCT.